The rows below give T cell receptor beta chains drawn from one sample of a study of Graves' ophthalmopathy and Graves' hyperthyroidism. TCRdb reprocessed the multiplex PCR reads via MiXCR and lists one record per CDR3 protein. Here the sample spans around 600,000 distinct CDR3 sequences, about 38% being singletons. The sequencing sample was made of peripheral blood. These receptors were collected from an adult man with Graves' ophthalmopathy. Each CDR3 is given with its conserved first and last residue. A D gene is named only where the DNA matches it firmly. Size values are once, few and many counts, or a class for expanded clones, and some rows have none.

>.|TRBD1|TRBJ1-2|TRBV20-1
CSAKSGTANYGYTF
TGCAGTGCTAAATCCGGGACAGCTAACTATGGCTACACCTTC
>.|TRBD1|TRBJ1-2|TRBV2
CASSPRGQGGHGYTF
TGTGCCAGTAGCCCTCGCGGACAGGGTGGTCATGGCTACACCTTC
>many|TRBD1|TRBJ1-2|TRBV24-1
CATRKTGGGYTF
TGTGCCACCAGGAAGACAGGGGGAGGCTACACCTTC
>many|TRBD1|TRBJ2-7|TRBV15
CATSRDRQGLLLKQYF
TGTGCCACCAGCAGAGACCGACAGGGCCTTCTACTGAAGCAGTACTTC
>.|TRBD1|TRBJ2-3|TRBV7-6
CASSLGTGLTDTQYF
TGTGCCAGCAGCTTAGGGACAGGGCTTACAGATACGCAGTATTTT
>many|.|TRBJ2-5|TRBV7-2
CASSLIRWETQYF
TGTGCCAGCAGCTTAATTAGATGGGAGACCCAGTACTTC
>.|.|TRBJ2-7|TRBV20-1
CSARASERARNEQYF
TGCAGTGCTAGAGCTAGCGAGAGGGCGAGGAACGAGCAGTACTTC
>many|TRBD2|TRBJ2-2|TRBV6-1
CASSEASGSTGELFF
TGTGCCAGCAGTGAAGCTAGCGGGAGCACCGGGGAGCTGTTTTTT
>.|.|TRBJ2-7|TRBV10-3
CASAPLGGTGAYEQYF
TGTGCCAGCGCGCCGCTCGGGGGTACAGGGGCCTACGAGCAGTACTTC
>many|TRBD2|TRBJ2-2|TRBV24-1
CATSEPGLGNTGELFF
TGTGCCACCAGTGAGCCGGGACTAGGGAACACCGGGGAGCTGTTTTTT
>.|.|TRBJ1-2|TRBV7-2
CASSATGIYGYTF
TGTGCCAGCAGCGCGACAGGCATATATGGCTACACCTTC
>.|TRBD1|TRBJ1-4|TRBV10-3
CASSDARTGGSNEKLFF
TGTGCCAGCAGTGACGCTAGGACAGGGGGATCTAATGAAAAACTGTTTTTT
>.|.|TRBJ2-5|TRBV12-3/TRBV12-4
CASTGTGDETQYF
TGTGCCAGCACTGGAACGGGAGACGAGACCCAGTACTTC
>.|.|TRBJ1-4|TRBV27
CASRPAGSPNEKLFF
TGTGCCAGCAGACCCGCGGGGAGTCCTAATGAAAAACTGTTTTTT
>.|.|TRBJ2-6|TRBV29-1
CSVDGGEGPSGANVLTF
TGCAGCGTAGATGGGGGAGAGGGTCCCTCTGGGGCCAACGTCCTGACTTTC
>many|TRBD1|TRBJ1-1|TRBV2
CASSEQGAQTEAFF
TGTGCCAGCAGTGAACAGGGGGCGCAAACTGAAGCTTTCTTT
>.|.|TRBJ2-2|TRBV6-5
CASSYRPGSGELFF
TGTGCCAGCAGTTACCGCCCAGGGTCCGGGGAGCTGTTTTTT
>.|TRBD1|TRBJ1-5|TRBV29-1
CSVGGQGGEPQHF
TGCAGCGTTGGGGGACAGGGGGGCGAACCCCAGCATTTT
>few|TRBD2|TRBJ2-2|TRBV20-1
CSARVLAGGPDGELFF
TGCAGTGCTAGAGTACTAGCGGGAGGGCCGGACGGGGAGCTGTTTTTT
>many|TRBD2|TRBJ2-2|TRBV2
CASSPGRASGTGELFF
TGTGCCAGCAGTCCCGGGAGGGCCAGTGGGACCGGGGAGCTGTTTTTT
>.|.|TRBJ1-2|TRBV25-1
CASRGAGLVYTF
TGTGCCAGCAGGGGAGCGGGACTAGTCTACACCTTC
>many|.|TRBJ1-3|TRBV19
CASRPGTPGNTIYF
TGTGCCAGCAGACCAGGGACCCCGGGAAACACCATATATTTT
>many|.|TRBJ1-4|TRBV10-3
CASSYSFTATNEKLFF
TGTGCCAGCAGTTACTCTTTTACAGCAACTAATGAAAAACTGTTTTTT
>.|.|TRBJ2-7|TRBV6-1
CASSEVPGGTADF
TGTGCCAGCAGTGAAGTTCCGGGTGGGACTGCGGACTTC
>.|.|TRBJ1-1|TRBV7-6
CASSWTTGGAFF
TGTGCCAGCAGTTGGACCACTGGGGGAGCTTTCTTT
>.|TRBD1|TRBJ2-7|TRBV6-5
CASSSPTGGNHEQYF
TGTGCCAGCAGTTCCCCGACAGGGGGGAACCACGAGCAGTACTTC
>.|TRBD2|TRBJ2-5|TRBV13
CASSARLAGAGPQETQYF
TGTGCCAGCAGCGCCCGACTAGCGGGAGCTGGGCCTCAAGAGACCCAGTACTTC
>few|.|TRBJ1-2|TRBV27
CATAGGTGSDGYTF
TGTGCCACCGCGGGGGGCACAGGGTCTGATGGCTACACCTTC
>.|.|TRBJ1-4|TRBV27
CASRKQGGDEKLFF
TGTGCCAGCAGAAAACAGGGTGGTGATGAAAAACTGTTTTTT
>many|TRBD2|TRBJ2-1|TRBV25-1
CASSESASGTYNEQFF
TGTGCCAGCAGTGAATCGGCTAGCGGGACGTACAATGAGCAGTTCTTC
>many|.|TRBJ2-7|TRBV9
CASSVGNSYEQYF
TGTGCCAGCAGCGTAGGCAACTCCTACGAGCAGTACTTC
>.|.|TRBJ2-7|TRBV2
CASSYSREQYF
TGTGCCAGCAGTTACTCTCGGGAGCAGTACTTC
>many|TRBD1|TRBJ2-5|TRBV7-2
CASSLPTGGGETQYF
TGTGCCAGCAGCTTACCGACAGGGGGTGGAGAGACCCAGTACTTC
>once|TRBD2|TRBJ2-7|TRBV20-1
CSAREGTRLGEQYF
TGCAGTGCTAGAGAAGGGACTAGGCTGGGCGAGCAGTACTTC
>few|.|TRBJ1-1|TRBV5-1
CASSYFQGRPTEAFF
TGCGCCAGCAGCTACTTCCAGGGGAGACCCACTGAAGCTTTCTTT
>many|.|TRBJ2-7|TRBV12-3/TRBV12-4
CASSSSFGEQYF
TGTGCCAGCAGTTCTAGCTTCGGCGAGCAGTACTTC
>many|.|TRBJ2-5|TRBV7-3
CASSLTRGSQETQYF
TGTGCCAGCAGCTTAACTCGGGGTAGCCAAGAGACCCAGTACTTC
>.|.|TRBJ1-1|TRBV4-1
CASSQEDLGRTEAFF
TGCGCCAGCAGCCAAGAAGATCTCGGTCGCACTGAAGCTTTCTTT
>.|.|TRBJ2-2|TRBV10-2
CASSGQMNAGELFF
TGCGCCAGCAGTGGACAGATGAACGCCGGGGAGCTGTTTTTT
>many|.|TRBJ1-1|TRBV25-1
CASSEAPLLGSSEAFF
TGTGCCAGCAGTGAAGCCCCCTTATTGGGTAGCTCTGAAGCTTTCTTT
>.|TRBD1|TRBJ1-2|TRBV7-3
CASSLTSTGNGYTF
TGTGCCAGCAGCTTAACGTCGACAGGGAATGGCTACACCTTC
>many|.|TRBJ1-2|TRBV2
CASTQASYGYTF
TGTGCCAGCACCCAAGCCAGCTATGGCTACACCTTC
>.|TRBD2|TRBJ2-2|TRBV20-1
CSARIREREGPGELFF
TGCAGTGCTAGGATTAGGGAGCGGGAGGGCCCCGGGGAGCTGTTTTTT
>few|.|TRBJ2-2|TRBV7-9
CASSLYRLSGELFF
TGTGCCAGCAGCTTATATCGTTTGTCCGGGGAGCTGTTTTTT
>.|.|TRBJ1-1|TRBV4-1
CASSPILRGPEAFF
TGCGCCAGCAGCCCTATTCTCAGGGGACCTGAAGCTTTCTTT
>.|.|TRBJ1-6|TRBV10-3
CASSEGIFVLSPLHF
TGTGCCAGCAGTGAAGGAATCTTTGTCCTATCACCCCTCCACTTT
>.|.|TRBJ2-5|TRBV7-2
CASSEFGGLGETQYF
TGTGCCAGCAGTGAGTTCGGGGGTCTGGGGGAGACCCAGTACTTC
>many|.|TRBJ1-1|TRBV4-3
CASSQGRENTEAFF
TGCGCCAGCAGCCAAGGAAGGGAGAACACTGAAGCTTTCTTT
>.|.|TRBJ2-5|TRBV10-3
CASSYSLSQETQYF
TGTGCCAGCAGTTACTCTCTATCCCAAGAGACCCAGTACTTC
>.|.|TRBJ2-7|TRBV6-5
CTSSYSRATDEQYF
TGTACCAGCAGTTACTCGAGGGCGACTGACGAGCAGTACTTC
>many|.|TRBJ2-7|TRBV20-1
CSAITNYEQYF
TGCAGTGCTATAACGAACTACGAGCAGTACTTC
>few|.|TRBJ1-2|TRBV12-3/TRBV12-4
CASNTVGRGYGYTF
TGTGCCAGCAATACCGTGGGGAGGGGCTATGGCTACACCTTC